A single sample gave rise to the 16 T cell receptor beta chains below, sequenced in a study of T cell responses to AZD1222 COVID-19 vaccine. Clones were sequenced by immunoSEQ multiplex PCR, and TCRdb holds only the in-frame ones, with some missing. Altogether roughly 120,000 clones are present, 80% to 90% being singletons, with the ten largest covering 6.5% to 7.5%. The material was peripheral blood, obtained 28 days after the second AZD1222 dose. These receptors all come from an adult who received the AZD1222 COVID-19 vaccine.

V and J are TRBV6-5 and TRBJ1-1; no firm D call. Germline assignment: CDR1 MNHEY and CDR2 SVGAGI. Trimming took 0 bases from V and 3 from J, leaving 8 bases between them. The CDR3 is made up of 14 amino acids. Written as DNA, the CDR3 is TGTGCCAGCAGTTACTCTGACATAGACACTGAAGCTTTCTTT. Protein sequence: CASSYSDIDTEAFF.

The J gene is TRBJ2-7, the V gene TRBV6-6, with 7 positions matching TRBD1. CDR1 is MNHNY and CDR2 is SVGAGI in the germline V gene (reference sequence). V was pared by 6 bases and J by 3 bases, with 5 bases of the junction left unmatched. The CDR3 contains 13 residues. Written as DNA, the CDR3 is TGTGCCAGCAGCTACCGGGACAGCTACGAGCAGTACTTC. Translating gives CASSYRDSYEQYF.

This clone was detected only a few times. The DNA of the CDR3 is TGTGCCAGCAGCTTGTCTACGGGTAGCTCCTACGAGCAGTACTTC. As protein: CASSLSTGSSYEQYF. The chain uses TRBV5-4 and TRBJ2-7; the D is unclear. The germline CDR1 and CDR2 sequences are SGHNT and YYREEE (reference sequence). The CDR3 sequence is 15 residues long. V was trimmed by 1 base and J by 0 bases, leaving 11 bases between them.

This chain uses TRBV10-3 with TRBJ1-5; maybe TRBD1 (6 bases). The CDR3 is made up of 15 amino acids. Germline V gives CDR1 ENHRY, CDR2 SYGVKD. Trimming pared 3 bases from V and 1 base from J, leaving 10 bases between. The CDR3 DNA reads TGTGCCATCAGTGATGGAACAGGGAGCAATCAGCCCCAGCATTTT. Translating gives CAISDGTGSNQPQHF.

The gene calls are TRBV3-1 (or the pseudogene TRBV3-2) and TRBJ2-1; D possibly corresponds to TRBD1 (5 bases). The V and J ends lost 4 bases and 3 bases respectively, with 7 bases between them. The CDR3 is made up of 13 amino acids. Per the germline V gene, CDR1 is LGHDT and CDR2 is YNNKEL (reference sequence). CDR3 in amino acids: CASSRQSYNEQFF. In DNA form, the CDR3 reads TGTGCCAGCAGCCGACAGAGCTACAATGAGCAGTTCTTC.

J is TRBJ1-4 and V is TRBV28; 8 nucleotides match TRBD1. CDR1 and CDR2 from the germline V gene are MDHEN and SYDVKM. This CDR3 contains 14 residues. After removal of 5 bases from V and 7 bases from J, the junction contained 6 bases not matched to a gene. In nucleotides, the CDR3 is TGTGCCAGCAGTCCTGCAGGGGGCCGTGAAAAACTGTTTTTT. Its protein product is CASSPAGGREKLFF.

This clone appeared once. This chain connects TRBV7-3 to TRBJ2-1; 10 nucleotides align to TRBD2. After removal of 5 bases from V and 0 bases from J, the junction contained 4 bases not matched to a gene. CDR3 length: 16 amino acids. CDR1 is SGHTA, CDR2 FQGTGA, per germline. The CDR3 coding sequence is TGTGCCAGCAGCCAGAGCGGGGGGGTCTCCTACAATGAGCAGTTCTTC. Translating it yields CASSQSGGVSYNEQFF.

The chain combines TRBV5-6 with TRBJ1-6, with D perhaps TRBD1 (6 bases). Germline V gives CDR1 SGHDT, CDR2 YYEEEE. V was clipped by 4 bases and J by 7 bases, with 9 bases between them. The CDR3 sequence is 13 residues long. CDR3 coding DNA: TGTGCCAGCAGCGTAGGGGGAAATTCACCCCTCCACTTT. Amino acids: CASSVGGNSPLHF.

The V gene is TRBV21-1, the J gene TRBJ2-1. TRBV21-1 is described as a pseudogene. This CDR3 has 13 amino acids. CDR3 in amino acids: CASSDERDGEQFF. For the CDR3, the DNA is TGTGCCAGCAGCGACGAAAGGGACGGCGAGCAGTTCTTC.

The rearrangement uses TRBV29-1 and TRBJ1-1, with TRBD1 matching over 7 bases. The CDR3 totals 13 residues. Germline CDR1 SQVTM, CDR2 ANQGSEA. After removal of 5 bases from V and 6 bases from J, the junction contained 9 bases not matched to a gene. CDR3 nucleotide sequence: TGCAGCGTTAGGGATAGGGGGCCGGCTGAAGCTTTCTTT. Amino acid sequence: CSVRDRGPAEAFF.

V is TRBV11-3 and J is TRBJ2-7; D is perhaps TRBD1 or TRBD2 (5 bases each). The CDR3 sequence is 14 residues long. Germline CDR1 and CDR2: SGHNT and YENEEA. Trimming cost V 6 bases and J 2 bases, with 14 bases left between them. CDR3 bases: TGTGCCAGCAGGGATCGGGACGGAACCTACGAGCAGTACTTC. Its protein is CASRDRDGTYEQYF.

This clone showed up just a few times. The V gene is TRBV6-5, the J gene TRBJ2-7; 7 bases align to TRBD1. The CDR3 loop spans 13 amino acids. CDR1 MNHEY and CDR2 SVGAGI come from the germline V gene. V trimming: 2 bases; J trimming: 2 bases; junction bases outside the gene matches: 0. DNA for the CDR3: TGTGCCAGCAGTTACAGGGGGCCCTACGAGCAGTACTTC. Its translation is CASSYRGPYEQYF.

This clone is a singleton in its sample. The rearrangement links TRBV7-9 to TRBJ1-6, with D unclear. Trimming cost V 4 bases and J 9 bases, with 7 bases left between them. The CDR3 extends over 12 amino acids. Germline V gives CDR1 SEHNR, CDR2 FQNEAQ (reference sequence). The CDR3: CASSSGPSPLHF. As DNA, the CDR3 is TGTGCCAGCAGCTCCGGGCCTTCACCCCTCCACTTT.

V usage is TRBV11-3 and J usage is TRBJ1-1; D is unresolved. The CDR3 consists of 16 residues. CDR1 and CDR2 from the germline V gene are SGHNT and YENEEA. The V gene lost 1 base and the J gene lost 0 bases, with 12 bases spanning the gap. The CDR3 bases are TGTGCCAGCAGCTTAGTTGTAGCCACGATGAACACTGAAGCTTTCTTT. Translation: CASSLVVATMNTEAFF.

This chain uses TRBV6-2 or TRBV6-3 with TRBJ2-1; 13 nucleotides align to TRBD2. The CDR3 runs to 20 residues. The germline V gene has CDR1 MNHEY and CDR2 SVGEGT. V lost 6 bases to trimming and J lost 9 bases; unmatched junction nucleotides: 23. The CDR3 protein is CASSLRRGQGTSGRATEQFF. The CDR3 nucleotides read TGTGCCAGCAGCCTCCGCCGGGGACAGGGAACTAGCGGGAGGGCCACTGAGCAGTTCTTC.

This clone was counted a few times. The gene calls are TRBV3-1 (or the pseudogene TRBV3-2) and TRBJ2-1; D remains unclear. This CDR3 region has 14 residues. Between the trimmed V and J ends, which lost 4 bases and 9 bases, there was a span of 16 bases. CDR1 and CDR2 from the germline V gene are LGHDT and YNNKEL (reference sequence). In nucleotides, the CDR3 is TGTGCCAGCAGCCGGCAAACCGATACGGGTGAGCAGTTCTTC. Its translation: CASSRQTDTGEQFF.